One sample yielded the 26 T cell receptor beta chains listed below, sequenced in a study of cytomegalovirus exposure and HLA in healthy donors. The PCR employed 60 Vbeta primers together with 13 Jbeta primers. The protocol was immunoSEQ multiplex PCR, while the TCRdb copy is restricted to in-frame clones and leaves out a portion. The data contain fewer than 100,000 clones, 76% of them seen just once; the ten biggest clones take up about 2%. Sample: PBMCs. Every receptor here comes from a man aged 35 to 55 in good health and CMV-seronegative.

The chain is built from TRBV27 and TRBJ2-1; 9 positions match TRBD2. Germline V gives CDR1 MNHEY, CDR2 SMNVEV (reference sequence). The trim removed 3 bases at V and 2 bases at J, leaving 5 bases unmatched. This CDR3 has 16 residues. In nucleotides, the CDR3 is TGTGCCAGCAGTTTGTACCTAGCGGGGACCTACAATGAGCAGTTCTTC. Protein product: CASSLYLAGTYNEQFF.

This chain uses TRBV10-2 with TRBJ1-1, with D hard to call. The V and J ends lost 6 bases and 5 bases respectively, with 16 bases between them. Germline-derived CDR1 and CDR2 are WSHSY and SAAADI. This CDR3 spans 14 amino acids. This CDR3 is CASRDGVWLTEAFF. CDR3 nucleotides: TGCGCCAGCAGGGACGGGGTATGGTTGACTGAAGCTTTCTTT.

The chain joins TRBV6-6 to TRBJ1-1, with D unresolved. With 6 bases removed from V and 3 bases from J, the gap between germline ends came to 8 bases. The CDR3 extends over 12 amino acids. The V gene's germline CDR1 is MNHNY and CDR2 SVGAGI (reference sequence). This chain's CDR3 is CASSITDTEAFF. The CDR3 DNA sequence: TGTGCCAGCAGCATTACAGACACTGAAGCTTTCTTT.

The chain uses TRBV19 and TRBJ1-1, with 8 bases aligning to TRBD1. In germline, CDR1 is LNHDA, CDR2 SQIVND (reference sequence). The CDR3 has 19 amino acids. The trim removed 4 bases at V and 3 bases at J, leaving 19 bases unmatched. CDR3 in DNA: TGTGCCAGTAGTACCCTAACTCGGGGCAGGGGGCAGTCGGACACTGAAGCTTTCTTT. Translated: CASSTLTRGRGQSDTEAFF.

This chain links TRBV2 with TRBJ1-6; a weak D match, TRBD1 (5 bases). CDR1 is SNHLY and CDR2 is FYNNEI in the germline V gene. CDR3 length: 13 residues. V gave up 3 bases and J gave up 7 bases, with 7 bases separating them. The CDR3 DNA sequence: TGTGCCAGCAGTGACAGGGCAAATTCACCCCTCCACTTT. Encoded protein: CASSDRANSPLHF.

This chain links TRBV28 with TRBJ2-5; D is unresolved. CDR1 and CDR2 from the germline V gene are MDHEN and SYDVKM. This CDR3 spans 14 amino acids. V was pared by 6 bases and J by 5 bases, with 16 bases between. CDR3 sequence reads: CASSPGSPVETQYF. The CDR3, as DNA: TGTGCCAGCAGCCCCGGTTCGCCCGTCGAGACCCAGTACTTC.

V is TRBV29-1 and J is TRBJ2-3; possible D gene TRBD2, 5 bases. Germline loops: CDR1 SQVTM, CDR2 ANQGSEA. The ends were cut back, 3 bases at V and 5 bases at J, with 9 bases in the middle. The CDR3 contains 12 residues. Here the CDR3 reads CSVEVGGDTQYF. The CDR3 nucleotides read TGCAGCGTTGAGGTTGGAGGAGATACGCAGTATTTT.

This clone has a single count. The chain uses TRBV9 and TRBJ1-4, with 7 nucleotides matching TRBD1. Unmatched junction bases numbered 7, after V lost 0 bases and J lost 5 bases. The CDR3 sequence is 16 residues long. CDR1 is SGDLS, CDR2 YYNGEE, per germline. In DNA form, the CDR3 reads TGTGCCAGCAGCGTAGAGCCGACAGGGACGAATGAAAAACTGTTTTTT. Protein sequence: CASSVEPTGTNEKLFF.

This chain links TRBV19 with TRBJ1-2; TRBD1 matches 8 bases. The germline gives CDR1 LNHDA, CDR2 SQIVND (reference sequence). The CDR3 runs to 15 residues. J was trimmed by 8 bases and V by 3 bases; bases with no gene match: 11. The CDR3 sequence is CASSMIQGAHWGYTF. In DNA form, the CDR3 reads TGTGCCAGTAGTATGATTCAGGGGGCGCATTGGGGCTACACCTTC.

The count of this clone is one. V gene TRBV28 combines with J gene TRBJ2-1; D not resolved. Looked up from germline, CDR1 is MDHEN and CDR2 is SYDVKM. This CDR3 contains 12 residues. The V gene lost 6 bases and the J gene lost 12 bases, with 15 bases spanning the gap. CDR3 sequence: CASRQTPQGQFF. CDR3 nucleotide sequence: TGTGCCAGCAGGCAGACACCCCAAGGGCAGTTCTTC.

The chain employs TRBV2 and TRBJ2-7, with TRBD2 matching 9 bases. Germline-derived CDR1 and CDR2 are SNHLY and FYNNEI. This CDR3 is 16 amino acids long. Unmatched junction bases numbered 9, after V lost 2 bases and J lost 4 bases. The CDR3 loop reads CASSEIGLAGLYEQYF. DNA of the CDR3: TGTGCCAGCAGTGAAATCGGGCTAGCGGGGTTGTACGAGCAGTACTTC.

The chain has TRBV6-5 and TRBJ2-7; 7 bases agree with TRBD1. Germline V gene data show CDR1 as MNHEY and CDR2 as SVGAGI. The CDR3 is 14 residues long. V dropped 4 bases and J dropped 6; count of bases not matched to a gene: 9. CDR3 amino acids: CASSSTGDLGEQYF. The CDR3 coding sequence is TGTGCCAGCAGTTCAACAGGGGATCTAGGCGAGCAGTACTTC.

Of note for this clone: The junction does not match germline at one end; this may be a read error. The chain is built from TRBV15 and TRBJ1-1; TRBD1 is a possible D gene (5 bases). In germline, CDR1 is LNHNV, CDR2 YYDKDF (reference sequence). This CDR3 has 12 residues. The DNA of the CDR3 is TGTGCCACCGGCAGGGCGAACACTGAAGCTTTCTTT. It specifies CATGRANTEAFF. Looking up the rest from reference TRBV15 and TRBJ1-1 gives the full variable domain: DAMVIQNPRYQVTQFGKPVTLSCSQTLNHNVMYWYQQKSSQAPKLLFHYYDKDFNNEADTPDNFQSRRPNTSFCFLDIRSPGLGDTAMYLCATGRANTEAFFGQGTRLTVV.

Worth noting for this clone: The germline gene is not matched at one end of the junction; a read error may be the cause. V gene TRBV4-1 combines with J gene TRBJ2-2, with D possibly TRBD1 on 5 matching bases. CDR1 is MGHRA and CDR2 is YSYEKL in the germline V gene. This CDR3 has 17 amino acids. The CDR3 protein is CASSQEVVGPNTGELFF. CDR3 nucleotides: TGCGCCAGCAGCCAAGAGGTCGTGGGGCCGAATACCGGGGAGCTGTTTTTT.

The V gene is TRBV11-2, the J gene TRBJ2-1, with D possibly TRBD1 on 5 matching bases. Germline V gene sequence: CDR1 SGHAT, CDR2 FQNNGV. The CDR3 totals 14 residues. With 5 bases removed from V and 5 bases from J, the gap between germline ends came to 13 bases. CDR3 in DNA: TGTGCCAGCAGCCCTATATCCAGGGACAATGAGCAGTTCTTC. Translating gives CASSPISRDNEQFF.

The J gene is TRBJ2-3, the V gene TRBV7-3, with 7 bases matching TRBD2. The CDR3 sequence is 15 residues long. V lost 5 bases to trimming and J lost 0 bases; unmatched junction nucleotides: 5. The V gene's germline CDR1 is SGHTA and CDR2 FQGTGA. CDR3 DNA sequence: TGTGCCAGCAGCAAGAGCGGGGCTAGCACAGATACGCAGTATTTT. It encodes CASSKSGASTDTQYF.

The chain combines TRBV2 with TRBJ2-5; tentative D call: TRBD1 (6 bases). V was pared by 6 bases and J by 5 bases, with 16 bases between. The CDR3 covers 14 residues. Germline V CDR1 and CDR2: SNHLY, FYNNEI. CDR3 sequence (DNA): TGTGCCAGCAGGCTGCAGGGGATTAGGGAGACCCAGTACTTC. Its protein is CASRLQGIRETQYF.

CDR3 sequence (DNA): TGCAGCGTCGCGGCGGGCGGGGCTAGGGGGCGTTATGGCTACACCTTC. Translating gives CSVAAGGARGRYGYTF. The chain has TRBV29-1 and TRBJ1-2; 7 bases fit TRBD1. Germline CDR1 and CDR2: SQVTM and ANQGSEA. This CDR3 spans 16 amino acids. The ends lost 6 bases at V and 5 bases at J; junction bases unmatched: 18.

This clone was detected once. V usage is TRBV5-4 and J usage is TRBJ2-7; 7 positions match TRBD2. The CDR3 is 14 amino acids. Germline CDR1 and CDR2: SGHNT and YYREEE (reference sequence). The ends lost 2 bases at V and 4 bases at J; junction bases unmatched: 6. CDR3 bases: TGTGCCAGCAGCTTACGCGGGGGAGTTTACGAGCAGTACTTC. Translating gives CASSLRGGVYEQYF.

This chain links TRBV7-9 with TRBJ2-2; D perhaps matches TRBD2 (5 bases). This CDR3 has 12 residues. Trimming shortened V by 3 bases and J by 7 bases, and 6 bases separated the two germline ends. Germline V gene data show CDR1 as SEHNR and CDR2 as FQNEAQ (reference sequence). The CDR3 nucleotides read TGTGCCAGCAGCTTGGGGAGCGGGGAGCTGTTTTTT. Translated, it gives CASSLGSGELFF.

The chain's CDR3 is CASSLVFRTQVLGGTQYF. The CDR3 DNA reads as TGCGCCAGCAGCTTGGTATTCAGGACGCAGGTCCTGGGGGGGACCCAGTACTTC. V is TRBV5-1 and J is TRBJ2-5; maybe TRBD2 (6 bases). V lost 0 bases to trimming and J lost 7 bases, with 25 bases between them. CDR3 size: 18 residues. Germline CDR1 reads SGHRS; CDR2 reads YFSETQ.

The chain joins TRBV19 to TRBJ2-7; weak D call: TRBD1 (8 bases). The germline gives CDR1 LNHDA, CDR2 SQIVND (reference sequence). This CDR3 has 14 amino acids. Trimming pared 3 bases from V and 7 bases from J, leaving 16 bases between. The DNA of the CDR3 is TGTGCCAGTAGTATCCGGACAGGGAGGGGTGAGCAGTACTTC. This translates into CASSIRTGRGEQYF.

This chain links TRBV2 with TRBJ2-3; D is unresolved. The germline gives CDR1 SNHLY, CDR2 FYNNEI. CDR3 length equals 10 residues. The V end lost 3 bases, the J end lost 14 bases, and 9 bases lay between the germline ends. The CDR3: CASSEIKAYF. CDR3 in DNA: TGTGCCAGCAGTGAGATAAAAGCGTATTTT. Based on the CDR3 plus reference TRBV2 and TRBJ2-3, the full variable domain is EPEVTQTPSHQVTQMGQEVILRCVPISNHLYFYWYRQILGQKVEFLVSFYNNEISEKSEIFDDQFSVERPDGSNFTLKIRSTKLEDSAMYFCASSEIKAYFGPGTRLTVL.

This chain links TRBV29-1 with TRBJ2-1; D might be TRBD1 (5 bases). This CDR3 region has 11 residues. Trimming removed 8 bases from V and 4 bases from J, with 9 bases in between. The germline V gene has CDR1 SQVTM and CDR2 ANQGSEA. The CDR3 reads CSHRMYNEQFF. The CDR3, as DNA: TGCAGCCACAGGATGTACAATGAGCAGTTCTTC.

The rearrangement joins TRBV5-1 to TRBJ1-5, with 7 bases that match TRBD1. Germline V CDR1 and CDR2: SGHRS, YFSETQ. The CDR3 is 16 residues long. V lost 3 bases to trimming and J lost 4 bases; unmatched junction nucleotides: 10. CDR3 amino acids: CASSSYPGQQNQPQHF. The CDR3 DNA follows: TGCGCCAGCAGCTCATATCCGGGACAGCAGAATCAGCCCCAGCATTTT.

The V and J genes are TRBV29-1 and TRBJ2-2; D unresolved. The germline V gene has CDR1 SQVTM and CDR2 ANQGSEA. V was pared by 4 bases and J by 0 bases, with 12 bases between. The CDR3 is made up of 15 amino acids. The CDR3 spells CSVVVGSPNTGELFF. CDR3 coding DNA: TGCAGCGTTGTGGTCGGTAGCCCGAACACCGGGGAGCTGTTTTTT.